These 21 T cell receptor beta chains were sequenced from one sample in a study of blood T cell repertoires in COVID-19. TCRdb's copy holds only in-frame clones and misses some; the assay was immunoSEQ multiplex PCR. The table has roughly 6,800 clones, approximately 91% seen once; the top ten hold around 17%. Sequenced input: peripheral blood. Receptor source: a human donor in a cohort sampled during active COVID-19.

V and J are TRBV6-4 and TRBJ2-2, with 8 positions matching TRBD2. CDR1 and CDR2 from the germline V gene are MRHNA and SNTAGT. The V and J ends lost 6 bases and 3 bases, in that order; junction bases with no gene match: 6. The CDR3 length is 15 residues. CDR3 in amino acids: CASSSGTSHTGELFF. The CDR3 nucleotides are TGTGCCAGCAGCTCCGGGACTAGTCACACCGGGGAGCTGTTTTTT.

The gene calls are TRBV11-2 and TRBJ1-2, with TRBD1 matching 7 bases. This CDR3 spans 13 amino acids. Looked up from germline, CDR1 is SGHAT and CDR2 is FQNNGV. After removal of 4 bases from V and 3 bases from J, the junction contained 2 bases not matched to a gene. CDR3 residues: CASSSGTDYGYTF. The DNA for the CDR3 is TGTGCCAGCAGCTCCGGGACAGACTATGGCTACACCTTC.

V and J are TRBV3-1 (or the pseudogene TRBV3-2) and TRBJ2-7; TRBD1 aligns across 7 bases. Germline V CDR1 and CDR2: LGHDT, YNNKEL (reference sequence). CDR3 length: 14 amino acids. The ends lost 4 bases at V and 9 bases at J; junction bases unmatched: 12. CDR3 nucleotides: TGTGCCAGCAGCCCGACAGGGTCTTCGTCCTGGCAGTACTTC. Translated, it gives CASSPTGSSSWQYF.

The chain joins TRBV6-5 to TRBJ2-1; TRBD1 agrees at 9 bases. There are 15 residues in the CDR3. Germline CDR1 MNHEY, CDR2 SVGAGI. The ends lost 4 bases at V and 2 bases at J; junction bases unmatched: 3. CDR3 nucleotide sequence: TGTGCCAGCAGTTCTACAGGGGGCGCCTACAATGAGCAGTTCTTC. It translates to CASSSTGGAYNEQFF.

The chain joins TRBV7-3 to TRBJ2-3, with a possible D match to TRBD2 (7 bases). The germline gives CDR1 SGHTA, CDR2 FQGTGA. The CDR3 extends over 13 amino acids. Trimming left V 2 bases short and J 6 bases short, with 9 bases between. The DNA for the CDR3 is TGTGCCAGCAGCTTAGCGGGGGCCGATACGCAGTATTTT. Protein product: CASSLAGADTQYF.

As DNA, the CDR3 is TGTGCCAGCAGTGAAGGATGGAGCGGGGAGCTGTTTTTT. Translated: CASSEGWSGELFF. The chain has TRBV2 and TRBJ2-2, with no clear D. The CDR3 is 13 residues long. Germline V gives CDR1 SNHLY, CDR2 FYNNEI. V dropped 1 base and J dropped 7 bases, with 7 bases sitting between them. Combining the CDR3 with reference TRBV2 and TRBJ2-2 gives the whole variable domain EPEVTQTPSHQVTQMGQEVILRCVPISNHLYFYWYRQILGQKVEFLVSFYNNEISEKSEIFDDQFSVERPDGSNFTLKIRSTKLEDSAMYFCASSEGWSGELFFGEGSRLTVL.

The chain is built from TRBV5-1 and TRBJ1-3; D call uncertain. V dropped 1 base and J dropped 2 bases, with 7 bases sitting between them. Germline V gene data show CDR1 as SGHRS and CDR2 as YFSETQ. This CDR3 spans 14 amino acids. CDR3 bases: TGCGCCAGCAGCTTGTGGGCCCCTGGAAACACCATATATTTT. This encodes CASSLWAPGNTIYF.

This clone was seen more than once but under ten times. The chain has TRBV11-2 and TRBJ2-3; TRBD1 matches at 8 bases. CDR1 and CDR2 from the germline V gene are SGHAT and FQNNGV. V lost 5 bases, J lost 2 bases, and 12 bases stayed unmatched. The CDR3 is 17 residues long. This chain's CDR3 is CASSPQDRATFTDTQYF. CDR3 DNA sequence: TGTGCCAGCAGCCCACAGGACAGGGCCACTTTCACAGATACGCAGTATTTT.

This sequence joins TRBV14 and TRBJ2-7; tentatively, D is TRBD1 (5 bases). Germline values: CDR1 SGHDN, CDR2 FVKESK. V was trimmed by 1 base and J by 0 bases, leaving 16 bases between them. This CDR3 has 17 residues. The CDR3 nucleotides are TGTGCCAGCAGCCAAGTACACAGGTTGAGAGACTCCTACGAGCAGTACTTC. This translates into CASSQVHRLRDSYEQYF.

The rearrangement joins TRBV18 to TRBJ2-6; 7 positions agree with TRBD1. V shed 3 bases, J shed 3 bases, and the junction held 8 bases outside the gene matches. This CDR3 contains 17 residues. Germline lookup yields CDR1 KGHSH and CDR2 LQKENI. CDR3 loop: CASSPGTDRVGANVLTF. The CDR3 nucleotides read TGTGCCAGCTCACCGGGAACTGACAGGGTTGGGGCCAACGTCCTGACTTTC. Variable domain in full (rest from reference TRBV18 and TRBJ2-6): NAGVMQNPRHLVRRRGQEARLRCSPMKGHSHVYWYRQLPEEGLKFMVYLQKENIIDESGMPKERFSAEFPKEGPSILRIQQVVRGDSAAYFCASSPGTDRVGANVLTFGAGSRLTVL.

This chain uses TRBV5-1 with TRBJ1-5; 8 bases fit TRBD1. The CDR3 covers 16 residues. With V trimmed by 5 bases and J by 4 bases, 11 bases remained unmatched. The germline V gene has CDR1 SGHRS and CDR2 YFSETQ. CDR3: CASSPGTGSGNQPQHF. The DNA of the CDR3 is TGCGCCAGCAGTCCCGGGACAGGAAGTGGGAATCAGCCCCAGCATTTT.

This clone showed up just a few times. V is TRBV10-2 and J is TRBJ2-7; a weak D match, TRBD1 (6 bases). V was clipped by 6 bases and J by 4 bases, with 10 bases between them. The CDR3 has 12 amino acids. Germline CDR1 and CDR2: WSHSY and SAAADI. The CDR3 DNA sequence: TGCGCCAGCAGGGCTGGACAGTACGAGCAGTACTTC. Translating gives CASRAGQYEQYF.

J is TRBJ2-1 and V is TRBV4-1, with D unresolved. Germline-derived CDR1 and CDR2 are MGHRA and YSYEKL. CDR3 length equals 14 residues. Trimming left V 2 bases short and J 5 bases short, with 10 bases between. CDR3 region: CASSQLFRNNEQFF. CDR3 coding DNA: TGCGCCAGCAGCCAATTATTCAGAAACAATGAGCAGTTCTTC.

The CDR3: CASSQVLGGRGYTF. In nucleotides, the CDR3 is TGCGCCAGCAGCCAAGTTCTAGGGGGCCGAGGCTACACCTTC. The chain joins TRBV4-3 to TRBJ1-2; TRBD1 matches at 7 bases. V shed 1 base, J shed 8 bases, and the junction held 7 bases outside the gene matches. Germline lookup yields CDR1 LGHNA and CDR2 YSLEER. This CDR3 spans 14 amino acids.

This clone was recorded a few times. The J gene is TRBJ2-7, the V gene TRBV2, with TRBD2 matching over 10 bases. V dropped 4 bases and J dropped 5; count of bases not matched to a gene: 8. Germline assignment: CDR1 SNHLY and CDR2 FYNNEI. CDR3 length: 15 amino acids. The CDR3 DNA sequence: TGTGCCAGCAGTGTAAGGGCTAGCGGGAGCCACGAGCAGTACTTC. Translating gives CASSVRASGSHEQYF.

CDR3 in DNA: TGTGCCAGCAGTTTTTTGGGACTTCAAGAGACCCAGTACTTC. This sequence encodes CASSFLGLQETQYF. V usage is TRBV6-6 and J usage is TRBJ2-5; possibly TRBD2 for D (6 bases). From germline, CDR1 is MNHNY and CDR2 SVGAGI (reference sequence). V was cut by 4 bases and J by 2 bases, with 11 bases left in between. The CDR3 spans 14 residues.

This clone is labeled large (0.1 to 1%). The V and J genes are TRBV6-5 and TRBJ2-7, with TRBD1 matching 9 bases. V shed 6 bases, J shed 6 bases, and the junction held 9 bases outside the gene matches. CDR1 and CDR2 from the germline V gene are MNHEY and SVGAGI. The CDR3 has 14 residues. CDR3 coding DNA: TGTGCCAGCAGACAGGACAGGGGCGGGGGCGAGCAGTACTTC. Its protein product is CASRQDRGGGEQYF.

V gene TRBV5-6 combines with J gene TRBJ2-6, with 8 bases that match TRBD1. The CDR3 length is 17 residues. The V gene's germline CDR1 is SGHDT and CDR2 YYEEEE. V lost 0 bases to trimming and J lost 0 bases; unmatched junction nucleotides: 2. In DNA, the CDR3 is TGTGCCAGCAGCTTGGACAGGGGGAGCTCTGGGGCCAACGTCCTGACTTTC. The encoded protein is CASSLDRGSSGANVLTF. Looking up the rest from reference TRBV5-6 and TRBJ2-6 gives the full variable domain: DAGVTQSPTHLIKTRGQQVTLRCSPKSGHDTVSWYQQALGQGPQFIFQYYEEEERQRGNFPDRFSGHQFPNYSSELNVNALLLGDSALYLCASSLDRGSSGANVLTFGAGSRLTVL.

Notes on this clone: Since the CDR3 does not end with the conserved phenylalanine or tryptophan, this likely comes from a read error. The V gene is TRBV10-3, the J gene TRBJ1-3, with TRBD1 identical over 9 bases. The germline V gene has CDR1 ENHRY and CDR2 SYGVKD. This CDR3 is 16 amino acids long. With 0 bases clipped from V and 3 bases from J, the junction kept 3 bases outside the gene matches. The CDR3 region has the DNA TGTGCCATCAGTGAGTCGGACAGGGGAAGTGGAAACACCATATATTCT. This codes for CAISESDRGSGNTIYS.

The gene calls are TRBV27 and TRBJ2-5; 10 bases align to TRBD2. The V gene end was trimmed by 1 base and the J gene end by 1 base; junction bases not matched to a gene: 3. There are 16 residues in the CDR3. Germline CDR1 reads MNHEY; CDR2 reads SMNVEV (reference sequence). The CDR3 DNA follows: TGTGCCAGCAGTTTATTTTGGACTAGCGGCCAAGAGACCCAGTACTTC. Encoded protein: CASSLFWTSGQETQYF.

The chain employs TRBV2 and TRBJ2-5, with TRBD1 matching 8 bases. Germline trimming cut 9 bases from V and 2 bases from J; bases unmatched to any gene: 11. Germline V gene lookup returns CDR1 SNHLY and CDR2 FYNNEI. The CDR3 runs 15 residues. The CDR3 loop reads CARGINRGVQETQYF. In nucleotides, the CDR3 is TGTGCCAGGGGAATTAACAGGGGGGTACAAGAGACCCAGTACTTC.